The 11 T cell receptor beta chains below all came from one sample that was sequenced in a study of blood T cells in healthy people across ages. With a J-beta primer mix and a sample-barcoded 5' primer, a second PCR ran about 7 to 12 cycles. MiXCR was run by TCRdb on the 5' RACE reads, yielding one entry per CDR3 protein. Of about 1.1 million distinct CDR3 sequences listed, more than 30% are singletons. The sequencing sample was made of blood. Receptor source: a young man in good health.

The V and J genes are TRBV7-9 and TRBJ2-7; D gene uncertain. The last part of the DNA fits TRBJ2-5 better; the J call may be wrong. This CDR3 is 10 amino acids long. The germline CDR1 and CDR2 sequences are SEHNR and FQNEAQ (reference sequence). CDR3 sequence: CASSARTQYF. CDR3 in DNA: TGTGCCAGCAGCGCGAGGACCCAGTACTTC.

The chain carries TRBV11-1 and TRBJ2-1, with D possibly TRBD1 on 5 matching bases. This CDR3 contains 17 residues. V lost 1 base and J lost 5, with 18 bases in between. Germline CDR1 and CDR2: SGHAT and FQDESV (reference sequence). The CDR3 is CASSLDRAGSRDNEQFF. The CDR3 bases are TGTGCCAGCAGCTTAGACAGAGCAGGGTCGAGAGACAATGAGCAGTTCTTC.

This clonotype showed up just a few times. The chain couples TRBV10-3 to TRBJ1-2; D might be TRBD1 (5 bases). Trimming cost V 0 bases and J 4 bases, with 15 bases left between them. The CDR3 has 16 residues. The V gene's germline CDR1 is ENHRY and CDR2 SYGVKD. DNA for the CDR3: TGTGCCATCAGTGAGTCTAGGGGAGGCATCCCCTATGGCTACACCTTC. This encodes CAISESRGGIPYGYTF.

Details on this clonotype: This sequence may be a read error, since a much larger clone differs from it by one base. The chain combines TRBV5-1 with TRBJ1-1; 9 bases fit TRBD1. The CDR3 has 14 residues. Germline loops: CDR1 SGHRS, CDR2 YFSETQ. The V and J ends lost 4 bases and 5 bases, in that order; junction bases with no gene match: 6. The CDR3 DNA reads TGCGCCAGCAGCGTGGACAGGGGAGGGACTGAAGCTTTCTTT. The encoded protein is CASSVDRGGTEAFF.

This rearrangement joins TRBV7-2 to TRBJ2-1; 8 positions match TRBD2. The end of the DNA fits TRBJ2-7 better, so the J call may be wrong. This CDR3 has 15 amino acids. Germline values: CDR1 SGHTA, CDR2 FQGNSA. The CDR3: CASSFSGASYNEQYF. DNA of the CDR3: TGTGCCAGCAGCTTTAGCGGGGCCTCCTACAATGAGCAGTACTTC.

V is TRBV20-1 and J is TRBJ2-3; D remains unclear. This CDR3 region has 15 residues. V shed 3 bases and J shed 2 bases, with 15 bases lying between them. Germline lookup yields CDR1 DFQATT and CDR2 SNEGSKA (reference sequence). CDR3 sequence reads: CSARLGSSVTDTQYF. CDR3 nucleotides: TGCAGTGCTAGGCTGGGGTCCAGCGTCACAGATACGCAGTATTTT.

The V call is TRBV20-1, the J call TRBJ2-1, with 12 bases aligning to TRBD2. Trimming removed 8 bases from V and 7 bases from J; junction bases left unmatched: 12. The germline CDR1 and CDR2 sequences are DFQATT and SNEGSKA (reference sequence). CDR3 length equals 15 residues. The CDR3 DNA reads as TGCAGTAGCTCCCCGACTAGCGGGGGAGAGAATGAGCAGTTCTTC. This sequence encodes CSSSPTSGGENEQFF.

This chain uses TRBV6-5 with TRBJ1-2; maybe TRBD1 (5 bases). CDR3 length: 14 amino acids. CDR1 and CDR2 from the germline V gene are MNHEY and SVGAGI. Trimming stripped 0 bases from V and 6 bases from J, with 11 bases between. In DNA form, the CDR3 reads TGTGCCAGCAGTTACTCTACTGGGGCAGATGGCTACACCTTC. This encodes CASSYSTGADGYTF.

The chain carries TRBV20-1 and TRBJ1-5; D call uncertain. The CDR3 contains 13 residues. The germline gives CDR1 DFQATT, CDR2 SNEGSKA (reference sequence). V dropped 4 bases and J dropped 2 bases, with 9 bases sitting between them. The CDR3: CSANPGGNQPQHF. CDR3 sequence (DNA): TGCAGTGCTAATCCCGGGGGCAATCAGCCCCAGCATTTT.

The chain carries TRBV12-5 and TRBJ2-3, with TRBD2 identical over 8 bases. The CDR3 totals 11 residues. V shed 5 bases, J shed 13 bases, and the junction held 5 bases outside the gene matches. Germline assignment: CDR1 LGHNT and CDR2 FRNRAP. CDR3 DNA: TGTGCTAGTGGTCCGGGACTAGAGGAGTATTTT. It yields the protein CASGPGLEEYF.

This chain joins TRBV7-6 and TRBJ1-2; 8 bases map to TRBD1. Trimming at V came to 6 bases and at J to 7 bases, leaving 7 bases not matched to a gene. This CDR3 has 13 amino acids. CDR1 SGHVS and CDR2 FNYEAQ come from the germline V gene. The DNA of the CDR3 is TGTGCCAGCAGTAGGACAGGGAAGGGTGGCTACACCTTC. It codes for CASSRTGKGGYTF.